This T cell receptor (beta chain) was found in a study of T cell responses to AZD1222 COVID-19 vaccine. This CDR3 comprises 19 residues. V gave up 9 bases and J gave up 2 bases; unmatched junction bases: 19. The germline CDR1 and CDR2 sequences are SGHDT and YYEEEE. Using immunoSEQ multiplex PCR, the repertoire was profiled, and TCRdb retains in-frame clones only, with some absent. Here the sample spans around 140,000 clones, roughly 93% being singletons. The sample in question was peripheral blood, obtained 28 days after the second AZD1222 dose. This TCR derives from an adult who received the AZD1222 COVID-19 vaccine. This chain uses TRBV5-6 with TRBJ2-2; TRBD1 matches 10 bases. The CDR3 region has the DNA TGTGCCACGTCAAGTTTTCGGTACGGGACAGGGGTTAACACCGGGGAGCTGTTTTTT. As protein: CATSSFRYGTGVNTGELFF.